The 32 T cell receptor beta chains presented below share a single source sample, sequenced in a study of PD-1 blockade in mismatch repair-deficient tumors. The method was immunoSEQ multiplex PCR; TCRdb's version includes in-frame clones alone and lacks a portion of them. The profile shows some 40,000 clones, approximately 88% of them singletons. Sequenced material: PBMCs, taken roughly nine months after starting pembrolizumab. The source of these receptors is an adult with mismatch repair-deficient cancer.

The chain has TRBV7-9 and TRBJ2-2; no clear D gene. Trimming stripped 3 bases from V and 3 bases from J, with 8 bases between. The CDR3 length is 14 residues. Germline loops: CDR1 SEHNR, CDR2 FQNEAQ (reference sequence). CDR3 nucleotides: TGTGCCAGCAGCTTCGACACGGACACCGGGGAGCTGTTTTTT. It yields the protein CASSFDTDTGELFF.

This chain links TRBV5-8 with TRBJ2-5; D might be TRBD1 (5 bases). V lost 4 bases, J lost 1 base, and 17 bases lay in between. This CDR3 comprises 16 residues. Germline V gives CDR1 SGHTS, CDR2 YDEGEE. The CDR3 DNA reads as TGTGCCAGCAGCATTCTAAGCTGGACACTCCAAGAGACCCAGTACTTC. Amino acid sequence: CASSILSWTLQETQYF.

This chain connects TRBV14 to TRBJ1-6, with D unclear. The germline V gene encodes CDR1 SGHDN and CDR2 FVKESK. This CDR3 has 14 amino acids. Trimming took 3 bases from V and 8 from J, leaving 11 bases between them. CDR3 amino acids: CASSHEFGYSPLHF. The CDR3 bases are TGTGCCAGCAGCCATGAATTCGGTTATTCACCCCTCCACTTT.

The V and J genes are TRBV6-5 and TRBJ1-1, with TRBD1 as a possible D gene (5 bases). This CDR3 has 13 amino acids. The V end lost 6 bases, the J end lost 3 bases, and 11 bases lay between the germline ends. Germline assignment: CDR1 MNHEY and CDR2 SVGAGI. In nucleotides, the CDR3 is TGTGCCAGCAGCACAGGACCGTACACTGAAGCTTTCTTT. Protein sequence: CASSTGPYTEAFF.

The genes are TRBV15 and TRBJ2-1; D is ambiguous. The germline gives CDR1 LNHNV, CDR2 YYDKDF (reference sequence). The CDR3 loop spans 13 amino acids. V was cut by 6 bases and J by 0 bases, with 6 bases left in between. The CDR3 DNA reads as TGTGCCACCAGGGCGGACTCCTACAATGAGCAGTTCTTC. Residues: CATRADSYNEQFF.

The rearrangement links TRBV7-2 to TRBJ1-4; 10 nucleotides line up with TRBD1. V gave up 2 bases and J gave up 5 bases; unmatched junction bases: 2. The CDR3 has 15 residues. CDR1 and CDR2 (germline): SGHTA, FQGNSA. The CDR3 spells CASSLQDRGNEKLFF. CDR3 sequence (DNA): TGTGCCAGCAGCTTACAGGACAGGGGGAATGAAAAACTGTTTTTT.

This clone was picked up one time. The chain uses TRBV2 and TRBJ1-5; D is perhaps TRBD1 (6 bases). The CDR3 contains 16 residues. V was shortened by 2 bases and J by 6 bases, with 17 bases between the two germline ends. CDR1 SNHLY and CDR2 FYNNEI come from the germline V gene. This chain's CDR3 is CASSELGARASQPQHF. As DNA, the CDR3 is TGTGCCAGCAGTGAATTGGGGGCACGGGCAAGTCAGCCCCAGCATTTT.

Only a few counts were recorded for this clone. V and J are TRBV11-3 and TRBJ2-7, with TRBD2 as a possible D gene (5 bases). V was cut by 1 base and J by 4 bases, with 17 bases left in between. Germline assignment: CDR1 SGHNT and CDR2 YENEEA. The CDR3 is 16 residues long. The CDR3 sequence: CASSLAIGLALYEQYF. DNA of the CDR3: TGTGCCAGCAGCTTAGCCATCGGTCTAGCCTTATACGAGCAGTACTTC.

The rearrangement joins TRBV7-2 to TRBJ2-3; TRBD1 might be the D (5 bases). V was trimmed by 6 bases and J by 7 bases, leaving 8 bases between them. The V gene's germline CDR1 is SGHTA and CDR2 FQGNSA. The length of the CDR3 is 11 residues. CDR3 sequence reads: CASRPGNTQYF. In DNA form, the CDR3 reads TGTGCCAGCAGGCCAGGGAATACGCAGTATTTT.

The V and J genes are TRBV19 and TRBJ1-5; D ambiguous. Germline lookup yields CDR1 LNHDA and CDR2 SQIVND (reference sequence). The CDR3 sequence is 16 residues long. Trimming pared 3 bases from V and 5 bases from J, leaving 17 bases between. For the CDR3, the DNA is TGTGCCAGTAGTATTGGAGGGAACGGTGGGTATCAGCCCCAGCATTTT. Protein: CASSIGGNGGYQPQHF.

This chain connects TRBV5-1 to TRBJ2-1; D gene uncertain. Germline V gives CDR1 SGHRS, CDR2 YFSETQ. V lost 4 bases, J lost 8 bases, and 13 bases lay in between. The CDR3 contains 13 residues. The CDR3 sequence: CASSRSPGDEQFF. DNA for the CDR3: TGCGCCAGCAGCCGATCCCCCGGAGATGAGCAGTTCTTC. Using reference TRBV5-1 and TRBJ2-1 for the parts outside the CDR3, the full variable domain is KAGVTQTPRYLIKTRGQQVTLSCSPISGHRSVSWYQQTPGQGLQFLFEYFSETQRNKGNFPGRFSGRQFSNSRSEMNVSTLELGDSALYLCASSRSPGDEQFFGPGTRLTVL.

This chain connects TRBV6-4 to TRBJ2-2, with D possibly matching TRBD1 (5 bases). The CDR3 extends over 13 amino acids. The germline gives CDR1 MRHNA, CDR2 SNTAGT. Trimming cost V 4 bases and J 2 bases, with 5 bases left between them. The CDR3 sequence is CASSGTNTGELFF. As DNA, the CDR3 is TGTGCCAGCAGTGGGACAAACACCGGGGAGCTGTTTTTT.

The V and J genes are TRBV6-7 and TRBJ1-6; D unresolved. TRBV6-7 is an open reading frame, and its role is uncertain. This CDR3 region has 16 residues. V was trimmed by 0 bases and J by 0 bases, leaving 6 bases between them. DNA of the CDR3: TGTGCCAGCAGTTACTCCCTAACCTCCTATAATTCACCCCTCCACTTT. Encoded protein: CASSYSLTSYNSPLHF.

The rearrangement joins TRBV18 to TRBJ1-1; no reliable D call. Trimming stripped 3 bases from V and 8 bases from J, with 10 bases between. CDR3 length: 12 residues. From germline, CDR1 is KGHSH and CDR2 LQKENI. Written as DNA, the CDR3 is TGTGCCAGCTCACCTGGAGGTGGGGAAGCTTTCTTT. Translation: CASSPGGGEAFF.

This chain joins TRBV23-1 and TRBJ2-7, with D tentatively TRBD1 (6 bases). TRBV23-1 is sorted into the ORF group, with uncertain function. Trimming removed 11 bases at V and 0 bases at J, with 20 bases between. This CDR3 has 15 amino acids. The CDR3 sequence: CAGQSAADSSYEQYF. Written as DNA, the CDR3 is TGCGCCGGACAGTCGGCCGCGGACAGCTCCTACGAGCAGTACTTC.

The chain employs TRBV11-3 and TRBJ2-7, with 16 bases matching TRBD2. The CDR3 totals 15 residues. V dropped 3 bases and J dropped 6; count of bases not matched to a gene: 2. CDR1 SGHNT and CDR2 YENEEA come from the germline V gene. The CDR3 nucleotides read TGTGCCAGCAGCTTGGGACTAGCGGGAGGGCTCGAGCAGTACTTC. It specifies CASSLGLAGGLEQYF.

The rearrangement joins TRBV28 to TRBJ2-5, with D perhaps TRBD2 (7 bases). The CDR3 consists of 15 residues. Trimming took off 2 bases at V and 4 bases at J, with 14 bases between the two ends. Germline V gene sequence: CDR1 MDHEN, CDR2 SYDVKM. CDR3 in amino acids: CASSLMGGGGETQYF. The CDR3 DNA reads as TGTGCCAGCAGTTTAATGGGAGGGGGTGGAGAGACCCAGTACTTC.

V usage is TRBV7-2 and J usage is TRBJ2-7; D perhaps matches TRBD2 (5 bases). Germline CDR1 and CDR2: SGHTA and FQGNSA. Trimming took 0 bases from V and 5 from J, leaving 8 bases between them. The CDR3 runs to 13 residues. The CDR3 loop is CASSLAASNEQYF. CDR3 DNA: TGTGCCAGCAGCTTAGCGGCTAGCAACGAGCAGTACTTC.

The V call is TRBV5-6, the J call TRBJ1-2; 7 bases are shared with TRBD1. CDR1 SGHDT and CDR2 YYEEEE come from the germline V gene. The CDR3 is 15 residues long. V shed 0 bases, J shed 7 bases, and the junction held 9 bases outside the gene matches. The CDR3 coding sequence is TGTGCCAGCAGCTTGGATGACAGGGCCCTCGGTGGCTACACCTTC. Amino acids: CASSLDDRALGGYTF.

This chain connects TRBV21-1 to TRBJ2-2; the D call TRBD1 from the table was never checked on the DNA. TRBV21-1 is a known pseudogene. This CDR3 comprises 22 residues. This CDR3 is CASSLLRRTGGEDSRNTGELFF. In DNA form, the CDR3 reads TGTGCCAGCAGCCTACTCCGCCGGACAGGGGGGGAAGATAGCCGGAACACCGGGGAGCTGTTTTTT.

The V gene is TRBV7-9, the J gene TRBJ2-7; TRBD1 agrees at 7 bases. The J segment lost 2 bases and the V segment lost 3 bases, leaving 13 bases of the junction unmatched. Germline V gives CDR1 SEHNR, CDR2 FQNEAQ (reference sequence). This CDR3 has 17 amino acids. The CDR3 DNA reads TGTGCCAGCAGCTTCACTCCCCAAGGACAGGAGACCTACGAGCAGTACTTC. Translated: CASSFTPQGQETYEQYF.

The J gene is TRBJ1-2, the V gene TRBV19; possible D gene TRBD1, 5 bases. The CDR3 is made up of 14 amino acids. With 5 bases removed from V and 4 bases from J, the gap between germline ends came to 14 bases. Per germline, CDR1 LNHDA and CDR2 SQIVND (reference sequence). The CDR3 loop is CASSLRGVGYGYTF. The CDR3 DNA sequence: TGTGCCAGTAGTCTTCGGGGGGTAGGCTATGGCTACACCTTC.

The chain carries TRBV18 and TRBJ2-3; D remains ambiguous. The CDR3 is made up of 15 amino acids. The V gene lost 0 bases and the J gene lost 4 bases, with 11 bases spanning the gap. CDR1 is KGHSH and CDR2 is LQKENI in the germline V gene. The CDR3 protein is CASSPPSSSADTQYF. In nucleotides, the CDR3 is TGTGCCAGCTCACCACCGAGTAGTTCCGCAGATACGCAGTATTTT.

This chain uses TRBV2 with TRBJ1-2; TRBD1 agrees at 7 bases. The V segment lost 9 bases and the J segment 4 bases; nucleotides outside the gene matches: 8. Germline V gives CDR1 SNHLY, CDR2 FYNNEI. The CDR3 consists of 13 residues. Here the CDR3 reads CASKSGTVYGYTF. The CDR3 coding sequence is TGTGCCAGTAAATCCGGGACAGTCTATGGCTACACCTTC.

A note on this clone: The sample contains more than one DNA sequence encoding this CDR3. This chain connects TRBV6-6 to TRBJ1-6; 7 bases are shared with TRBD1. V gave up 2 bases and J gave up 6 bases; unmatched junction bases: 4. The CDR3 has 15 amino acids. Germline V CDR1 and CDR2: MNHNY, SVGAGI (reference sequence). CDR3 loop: CASSYTQGGNSPLHF. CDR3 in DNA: TGTGCCAGCAGTTACACCCAGGGGGGTAATTCACCCCTCCACTTT.

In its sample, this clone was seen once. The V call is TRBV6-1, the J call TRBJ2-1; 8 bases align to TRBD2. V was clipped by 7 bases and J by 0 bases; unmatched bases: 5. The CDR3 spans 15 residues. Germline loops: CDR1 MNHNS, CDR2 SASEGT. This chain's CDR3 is CASNRLARSYNEQFF. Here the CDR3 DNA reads TGTGCCAGCAACCGACTAGCGCGCTCCTACAATGAGCAGTTCTTC.

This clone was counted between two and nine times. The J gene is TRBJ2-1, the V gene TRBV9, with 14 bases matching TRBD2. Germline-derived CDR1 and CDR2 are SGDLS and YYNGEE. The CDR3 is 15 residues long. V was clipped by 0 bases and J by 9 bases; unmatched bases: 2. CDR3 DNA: TGTGCCAGCAGCGTAGAGACTAGCGGGAGGGTTGAGCAGTTCTTC. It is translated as CASSVETSGRVEQFF.

Here the CDR3 reads CASSHTLAQGRTGELFF. CDR3 DNA sequence: TGTGCCAGCAGCCATACTTTGGCACAGGGGAGAACCGGGGAGCTGTTTTTT. This chain uses TRBV11-2 with TRBJ2-2; 7 bases line up with TRBD1. The germline CDR1 and CDR2 sequences are SGHAT and FQNNGV. This CDR3 comprises 17 residues. J gave up 5 bases and V 5 bases, and 14 bases lay outside the gene matches.

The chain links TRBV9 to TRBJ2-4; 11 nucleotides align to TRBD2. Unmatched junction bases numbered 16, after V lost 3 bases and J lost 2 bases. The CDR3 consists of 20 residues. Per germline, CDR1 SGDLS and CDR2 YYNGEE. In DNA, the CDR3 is TGTGCCAGCAGCGCCGGCCGAGACCTTAGCGGGAGGGCCCCCAAAAACATTCAGTACTTC. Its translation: CASSAGRDLSGRAPKNIQYF.

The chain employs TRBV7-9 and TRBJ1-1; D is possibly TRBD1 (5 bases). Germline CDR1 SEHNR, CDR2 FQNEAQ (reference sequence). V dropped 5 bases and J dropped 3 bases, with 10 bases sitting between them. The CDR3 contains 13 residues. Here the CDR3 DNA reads TGTGCCAGCAGCAAAGACAGTTACACTGAAGCTTTCTTT. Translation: CASSKDSYTEAFF. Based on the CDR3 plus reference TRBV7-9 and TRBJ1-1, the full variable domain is DTGVSQNPRHKITKRGQNVTFRCDPISEHNRLYWYRQTLGQGPEFLTYFQNEAQLEKSRLLSDRFSAERPKGSFSTLEIQRTEQGDSAMYLCASSKDSYTEAFFGQGTRLTVV.

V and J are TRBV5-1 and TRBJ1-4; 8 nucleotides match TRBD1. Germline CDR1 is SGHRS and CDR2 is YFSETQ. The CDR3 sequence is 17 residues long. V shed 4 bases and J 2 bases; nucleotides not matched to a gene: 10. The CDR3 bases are TGCGCCAGCAGCCGAGGACAGGGCGTAGTCACTAATGAAAAACTGTTTTTT. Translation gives CASSRGQGVVTNEKLFF.

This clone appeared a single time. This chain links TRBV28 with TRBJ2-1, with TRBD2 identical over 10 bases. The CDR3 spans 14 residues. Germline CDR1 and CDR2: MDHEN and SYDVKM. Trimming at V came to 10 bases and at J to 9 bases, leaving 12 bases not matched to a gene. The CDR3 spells CATRLAGLEIEQFF. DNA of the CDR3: TGTGCCACCCGACTAGCGGGCCTCGAGATTGAGCAGTTCTTC.